The entry below describes one TCR beta chain. Its antigen is unknown. Germline V lookup: CDR1 MNHEY, CDR2 SMNVEV (reference sequence). CDR3 length: 14 residues. This sample was included in a study of CXCR3-negative and CXCR3-positive naive CD8 T cells. Study-level information: Around 130 million TRB reads in total, about 1.5 +/- 0.3 million per library.

Study-wide findings and caveats: CXCR3-negative naive cells had less hydrophobic TRB CDR3s than did CXCR3-positive naive cells.

The study made its TRB cDNA libraries by 5' RACE, adding UMI labels. TCRdb reprocessed the 5' RACE reads and keeps a single row for each CDR3 protein, giving no DNA. The data show tens of thousands of distinct CDR3 sequences, and the top ten clones hold about 0.62%. Sequencing was performed on naive CXCR3+ CD8+ T cells from blood. As for subset: CD45RO-CCR7+CD27+CD95- naive CD8+ T cells expressing CXCR3 (TNR3+). This receptor was taken from a human donor in good health. Some clones in this sample may be carry-over from other donors' samples. The V call is TRBV27, the J call TRBJ2-7; TCRdb's D call of TRBD1 is untestable without DNA. The chain's CDR3 is CASSTSGYLYEQYF.